The 4 T cell receptor beta chains below all came from one sample that was sequenced in a study of T cells in Graves' hyperthyroidism and ophthalmopathy. TCR beta CDR3 region amplification was performed from RNA transcripts. Researchers ran a first-round RT-PCR on the TCR CDR3 using the HTBI primer set. TCRdb analysed the multiplex PCR reads with MiXCR anew, one entry per CDR3 protein. The table lists about 540,000 distinct CDR3 sequences, roughly 46% of them singletons, with around 7.7% in the top ten. Sequenced sample: peripheral blood or thyroid tissue (not recorded which). Source of these receptors: a woman aged 18-35 years with Graves' hyperthyroidism.

A word on this clonotype: Sequence at one end of the junction differs from germline and may be a read error. The chain uses TRBV7-9 and TRBJ1-1; perhaps TRBD1 as D (5 bases). Germline values: CDR1 SEHNR, CDR2 FQNEAQ (reference sequence). This CDR3 contains 10 residues. The CDR3 bases are TGCGCCAGCGGCTCCGGGACAGCTTTCTTT. Protein: CASGSGTAFF.

The V gene is TRBV29-1, the J gene TRBJ2-5; 9 positions match TRBD2. The CDR3 extends over 11 amino acids. J was trimmed by 12 bases and V by 1 base; bases with no gene match: 3. The germline gives CDR1 SQVTM, CDR2 ANQGSEA. CDR3 loop: CSVEVGTSKYF. The CDR3 bases are TGCAGCGTTGAAGTAGGGACTAGCAAGTACTTC.

Points on this clonotype: A read error may be the cause here, since a much bigger clone is one base away. The CDR3 DNA reads TGTGCCAGCAGCTTGGACTCCCTTTCAACTAATGAAAAACTGTTTTTT. Amino acid sequence: CASSLDSLSTNEKLFF. The chain has TRBV9 and TRBJ1-4; unclear D gene. CDR1 is SGDLS and CDR2 is YYNGEE in the germline V gene. V lost 4 bases, J lost 0 bases, and 13 bases lay in between. CDR3 length equals 16 residues.

Notes on this clonotype: This may come from a read error, since a much larger clone is one base off. The gene calls are TRBV6-6 and TRBJ1-2; D is uncertain. Trimming pared 3 bases from V and 7 bases from J, leaving 12 bases between. The CDR3 has 13 amino acids. The germline V gene encodes CDR1 MNHNY and CDR2 SVGAGI (reference sequence). CDR3 coding DNA: TGTGCCAGCAGTTATCGGGCAACTGGTGGCTACACCTTC. Residues: CASSYRATGGYTF.